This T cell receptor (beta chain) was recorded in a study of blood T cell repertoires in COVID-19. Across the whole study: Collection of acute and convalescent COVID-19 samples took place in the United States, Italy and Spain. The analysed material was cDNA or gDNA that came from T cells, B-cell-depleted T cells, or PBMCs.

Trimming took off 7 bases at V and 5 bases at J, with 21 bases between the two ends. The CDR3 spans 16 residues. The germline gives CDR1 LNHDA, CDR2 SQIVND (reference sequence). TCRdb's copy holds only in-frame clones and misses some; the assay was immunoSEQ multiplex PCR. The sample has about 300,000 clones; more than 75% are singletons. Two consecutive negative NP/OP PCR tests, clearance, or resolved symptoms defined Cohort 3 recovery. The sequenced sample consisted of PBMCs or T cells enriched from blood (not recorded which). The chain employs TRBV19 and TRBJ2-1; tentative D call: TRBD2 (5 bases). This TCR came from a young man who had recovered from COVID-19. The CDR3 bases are TGTGCCAGTACCAGGAAAACGGGGTCGGTCGACAATGAGCAGTTCTTC. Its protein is CASTRKTGSVDNEQFF. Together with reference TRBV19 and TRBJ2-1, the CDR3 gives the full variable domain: DGGITQSPKYLFRKEGQNVTLSCEQNLNHDAMYWYRQDPGQGLRLIYYSQIVNDFQKGDIAEGYSVSREKKESFPLTVTSAQKNPTAFYLCASTRKTGSVDNEQFFGPGTRLTVL.